The 10 T cell receptor beta chains below were found in one sample sequenced in a study of shared clonotypes between healthy human individuals. Repertoires were generated with immunoSEQ multiplex PCR, while TCRdb's copy carries only in-frame clones and drops some. The sample comprises over a million clones, more than 60% of which are singletons, and about 1.5% rests with the top ten. Source material: memory CD4+ T cells sorted from blood. Indicated subset: CD45RA-negative fraction. These receptors were collected from a man aged 18-30 years in good health.

This clone has just a few counts. V and J are TRBV5-5 and TRBJ2-6, with a tentative D call TRBD1 (5 bases). The germline V and J ends were trimmed by 0 bases and 3 bases, with 10 bases remaining between them. CDR3 length: 16 residues. The germline gives CDR1 SGHKS, CDR2 YYEKEE (reference sequence). As DNA, the CDR3 is TGTGCCAGCAGCTTGGCTTGGGGCTTTGGGGCCAACGTCCTGACTTTC. Its protein product is CASSLAWGFGANVLTF.

J is TRBJ1-4 and V is TRBV6-5; D remains ambiguous. The germline gives CDR1 MNHEY, CDR2 SVGAGI. V lost 5 bases and J 11 bases, leaving 15 bases between the germline ends. This CDR3 has 13 amino acids. CDR3 residues: CASSPPGVGKLFF. The DNA for the CDR3 is TGTGCCAGCAGTCCCCCTGGGGTAGGGAAACTGTTTTTT.

The chain is built from TRBV25-1 and TRBJ2-2; D remains ambiguous. Germline CDR1 MGHDK, CDR2 SYGVNS. The V and J ends lost 1 base and 5 bases respectively, with 11 bases between them. This CDR3 comprises 15 residues. CDR3 in DNA: TGTGCCAGCAGTGAATCCCTACACTTGACCGGGGAGCTGTTTTTT. Translation: CASSESLHLTGELFF.

This sequence joins TRBV5-8 and TRBJ2-2; D might be TRBD2 (6 bases). Trimming pared 2 bases from V and 2 bases from J, leaving 13 bases between. There are 16 residues in the CDR3. CDR1 SGHTS and CDR2 YDEGEE come from the germline V gene. CDR3 DNA: TGTGCCAGCAGCTTAGGGCGGCGGGAAAACACCGGGGAGCTGTTTTTT. Protein sequence: CASSLGRRENTGELFF.

A note on this clone: The sample has other DNA sequences that encode this CDR3 too. The chain uses TRBV7-9 and TRBJ2-5; D gene unclear. Germline values: CDR1 SEHNR, CDR2 FQNEAQ (reference sequence). CDR3 length: 12 residues. V was clipped by 3 bases and J by 5 bases, with 7 bases between them. CDR3: CASSLSSETQYF. CDR3 coding DNA: TGTGCCAGCAGCTTGTCGTCTGAGACCCAGTACTTC.

Only one count was recorded for this clone. V and J are TRBV4-2 and TRBJ1-2, with D hard to call. The CDR3 sequence is 14 residues long. Germline V gene sequence: CDR1 LGHNA, CDR2 YNFKEQ. V gave up 0 bases and J gave up 7 bases, with 12 bases separating them. CDR3: CASSQEGGLSGYTF. In DNA, the CDR3 is TGTGCCAGCAGCCAAGAGGGAGGTCTTTCTGGCTACACCTTC.

There are a few counts of this clone. The chain employs TRBV18 and TRBJ1-2; D ambiguous. There are 13 residues in the CDR3. In germline, CDR1 is KGHSH, CDR2 LQKENI. Trimming removed 1 base from V and 7 bases from J, with 10 bases in between. The CDR3 region is CASSPLTEGGYTF. CDR3 coding DNA: TGTGCCAGCTCACCACTCACTGAGGGTGGCTACACCTTC.

This clone was detected only a few times. This chain joins TRBV4-3 and TRBJ2-3; no clear D. The CDR3 extends over 15 amino acids. V was shortened by 2 bases and J by 4 bases, with 13 bases between the two germline ends. The germline gives CDR1 LGHNA, CDR2 YSLEER. The CDR3 bases are TGCGCCAGCAGCCAAAGGAATTGGGCTTCAGATACGCAGTATTTT. Amino acids: CASSQRNWASDTQYF.

V and J are TRBV4-1 and TRBJ2-1; 8 positions agree with TRBD2. Trimming took 2 bases from V and 4 from J; bases not matched to a gene: 4. Per germline, CDR1 MGHRA and CDR2 YSYEKL. This CDR3 is 15 amino acids long. The CDR3: CASSQSSGLYNEQFF. The CDR3 DNA is TGCGCCAGCAGCCAATCTAGCGGGCTATACAATGAGCAGTTCTTC.

The chain uses TRBV18 and TRBJ2-1; D is possibly TRBD2 (5 bases). The CDR3 runs 17 residues. The germline V and J ends were trimmed by 0 bases and 9 bases, with 21 bases remaining between them. CDR1 and CDR2 (germline): KGHSH, LQKENI. The CDR3 spells CASSPPRTVYLKGEQFF. DNA for the CDR3: TGTGCCAGCTCACCACCGCGGACTGTATACCTGAAGGGTGAGCAGTTCTTC.